These 26 T cell receptor beta chains came from one sample sequenced in a study of T-cell reconstitution after alpha-beta-depleted transplantation in children listed by TCRdb under 2016. The method was PCR. Data came from an Illumina HiSeq 2500. TCR libraries were prepared with molecular barcoding, using unique molecular identifiers to normalize TCRbeta repertoire quantification. TCRdb passed the public sequencing reads through fastp at Q25 and MiXCR, retaining productive beta sequences. Rows are unified per CDR3 protein, each entry keeping the most common DNA and genes. For this sample the table gives 600,000 to 800,000 distinct CDR3 sequences, of which around 13% were detected only once. Of the sample, 0.75% to 0.85% falls within the top ten clones. The sample's treatment or condition, from its label and the paper: allogeneic hematopoietic cell transplantation with graft depleted of TCRalphabeta T cells and CD19 B cells.

Specimen: PBMCs, collected before TCRalphabeta/CD19-depleted stem cell transplant. Receptors originate from a girl aged 2 to 9 with congenital amegakaryocytic thrombocytopenia, due to receive a stem cell transplant.

With regard to this clonotype: A read error may be the cause here, since a much bigger clone is one base away. The CDR3, as DNA: TGCGCCAGCAGCTTGGAGGACTATGGCGACACCTTC. Translated: CASSLEDYGDTF. The V and J genes are TRBV5-1 and TRBJ1-2; D not resolved. This CDR3 has 12 residues. Germline V gene sequence: CDR1 SGHRS, CDR2 YFSETQ.

The chain carries TRBV3-1 and TRBJ1-2, with 9 nucleotides matching TRBD1. V was pared by 4 bases and J by 5 bases, with 5 bases of the junction left unmatched. The CDR3 spans 14 residues. Germline assignment: CDR1 LGHDT and CDR2 YNNKEL (reference sequence). CDR3 DNA sequence: TGTGCCAGCAGCCCCCGGGACAGGGAATATGGCTACACCTTC. Amino acids: CASSPRDREYGYTF. Drawing the rest from reference TRBV3-1 and TRBJ1-2, the complete variable domain is DTAVSQTPKYLVTQMGNDKSIKCEQNLGHDTMYWYKQDSKKFLKIMFSYNNKELIINETVPNRFSPKSPDKAHLNLHINSLELGDSAVYFCASSPRDREYGYTFGSGTRLTVV.

The table lists this clonotype with many counts. The chain couples TRBV20-1 to TRBJ2-1; TRBD2 agrees at 10 bases. V gave up 3 bases and J gave up 4 bases; unmatched junction bases: 12. The length of the CDR3 is 17 residues. CDR1 and CDR2 from the germline V gene are DFQATT and SNEGSKA (reference sequence). DNA of the CDR3: TGCAGTGCTAGCCTCGGCCTAGCGGGAGTTTTTTACAATGAGCAGTTCTTC. Translation: CSASLGLAGVFYNEQFF.

The chain recombines TRBV7-7 with TRBJ2-3; 8 bases are a match to TRBD1. The J segment lost 1 base and the V segment lost 0 bases, leaving 3 bases of the junction unmatched. Germline V lookup: CDR1 SSHAT, CDR2 FNYEAQ (reference sequence). The CDR3 has 16 amino acids. The CDR3 reads CASSLAQGGCTDTQYF. The CDR3 DNA sequence: TGTGCCAGCAGCTTAGCACAGGGGGGCTGCACAGATACGCAGTATTTT.

Note on this clonotype: With a much larger clone just one base away, this may be a read error. The missing conserved phenylalanine or tryptophan at the end of this CDR3 makes a read error likely. The J gene is TRBJ2-1, the V gene TRBV6-5; 7 bases map to TRBD1. Trimming took 5 bases from V and 4 from J; bases not matched to a gene: 8. Germline V gives CDR1 MNHEY, CDR2 SVGAGI. This CDR3 region has 15 residues. The CDR3 region has the DNA TGTGCCAGCAGTCACGACGGGACAGTTTACAATGAGCAGTTCTTG. It codes for CASSHDGTVYNEQFL.

This clonotype was seen many times. The V gene is TRBV29-1, the J gene TRBJ2-1; TRBD2 is a possible D gene (6 bases). The CDR3 loop spans 14 amino acids. CDR1 is SQVTM, CDR2 ANQGSEA, per germline. V lost 4 bases to trimming and J lost 0 bases, with 10 bases between them. The DNA for the CDR3 is TGCAGCGTTGCGGGGGTTAGCTCCTACAATGAGCAGTTCTTC. Residues: CSVAGVSSYNEQFF.

This clonotype was picked up a small number of times. This chain joins TRBV12-3 or TRBV12-4 and TRBJ2-7; 11 nucleotides line up with TRBD2. With 4 bases clipped from V and 3 bases from J, the junction kept 5 bases outside the gene matches. The CDR3 runs 15 residues. CDR3 loop: CASSSFSGRGYEQYF. CDR3 bases: TGTGCCAGCAGTTCGTTTAGCGGGAGGGGCTACGAGCAGTACTTC.

This clonotype showed up many times. The V and J genes are TRBV6-5 and TRBJ1-4; 8 bases align to TRBD1. The CDR3 length is 17 residues. The trim removed 3 bases at V and 2 bases at J, leaving 8 bases unmatched. Germline-derived CDR1 and CDR2 are MNHEY and SVGAGI. This CDR3 reads CASSYVYRGLTNEKLFF. Here the CDR3 DNA reads TGTGCCAGCAGTTATGTTTACAGGGGGTTGACTAATGAAAAACTGTTTTTT.

This clonotype was found a few times. The chain links TRBV5-1 to TRBJ2-1; D is unresolved. The germline V gene has CDR1 SGHRS and CDR2 YFSETQ. The CDR3 is 16 amino acids. Trimming stripped 4 bases from V and 2 bases from J, with 16 bases between. The CDR3 here is CASSLSARLAYNEQFF. In DNA, the CDR3 is TGCGCCAGCAGCCTCTCCGCGCGGTTAGCCTACAATGAGCAGTTCTTC. Looking up the rest from reference TRBV5-1 and TRBJ2-1 gives the full variable domain: KAGVTQTPRYLIKTRGQQVTLSCSPISGHRSVSWYQQTPGQGLQFLFEYFSETQRNKGNFPGRFSGRQFSNSRSEMNVSTLELGDSALYLCASSLSARLAYNEQFFGPGTRLTVL.

CDR3 region: CASKPDRAHQPQHF. The CDR3 coding sequence is TGTGCCAGCAAGCCCGACAGGGCTCATCAGCCCCAGCATTTT. The V and J genes are TRBV6-1 and TRBJ1-5, with 7 bases identical to TRBD1. The V gene end was trimmed by 7 bases and the J gene end by 5 bases; junction bases not matched to a gene: 8. Germline V gene sequence: CDR1 MNHNS, CDR2 SASEGT. The CDR3 contains 14 residues.

The chain employs TRBV29-1 and TRBJ2-5; TRBD1 matches at 7 bases. CDR3 length: 14 amino acids. Per the germline V gene, CDR1 is SQVTM and CDR2 is ANQGSEA. With V trimmed by 5 bases and J by 1 base, 7 bases remained unmatched. The CDR3 DNA reads as TGCAGCGTTTTATACCGGGACAGCCAAGAGACCCAGTACTTC. It yields the protein CSVLYRDSQETQYF.

This clonotype was recorded a few times. The chain carries TRBV12-3 or TRBV12-4 and TRBJ2-1; 8 positions agree with TRBD2. J lost 0 bases, V lost 6 bases, and 7 bases had no gene match. This CDR3 spans 16 amino acids. CDR3 loop: CASSHLAGSSYNEQFF. CDR3 nucleotide sequence: TGTGCCAGCAGCCACCTAGCGGGTAGCTCCTACAATGAGCAGTTCTTC.

This clonotype came up many times. The V gene is TRBV5-1, the J gene TRBJ1-3; D remains ambiguous. This CDR3 region has 14 residues. Germline loops: CDR1 SGHRS, CDR2 YFSETQ. V was cut by 0 bases and J by 2 bases, with 6 bases left in between. The CDR3 reads CASSLDGAGNTIYF. In nucleotides, the CDR3 is TGCGCCAGCAGCTTGGATGGGGCTGGAAACACCATATATTTT.

This clonotype has ten or more counts. The rearrangement uses TRBV12-3 or TRBV12-4 and TRBJ2-3; 10 bases are a match to TRBD2. The CDR3 sequence is 17 residues long. With V trimmed by 4 bases and J by 0 bases, 7 bases remained unmatched. The chain's CDR3 is CASSYKAGGVSTDTQYF. Here the CDR3 DNA reads TGTGCCAGCAGTTACAAAGCGGGAGGGGTTAGCACAGATACGCAGTATTTT.

This clonotype occurred a few times. V gene TRBV7-6 combines with J gene TRBJ2-2; TRBD2 matches 9 bases. The V and J ends lost 5 bases and 6 bases, in that order; junction bases with no gene match: 13. The length of the CDR3 is 17 residues. In germline, CDR1 is SGHVS, CDR2 FNYEAQ. DNA of the CDR3: TGTGCCAGCAGCCTCTTCGGTGCGGGAGGGAATGCCGGGGAGCTGTTTTTT. It yields the protein CASSLFGAGGNAGELFF.

There are many counts of this clonotype. The V gene is TRBV5-6, the J gene TRBJ2-2; possibly TRBD1 for D (6 bases). With 1 base removed from V and 7 bases from J, the gap between germline ends came to 14 bases. Germline V gives CDR1 SGHDT, CDR2 YYEEEE. The CDR3 consists of 15 residues. CDR3 sequence: CASSLLRGYGGELFF. CDR3 in DNA: TGTGCCAGCAGCTTGTTAAGGGGGTACGGCGGGGAGCTGTTTTTT.

This clonotype was seen only a few times. V usage is TRBV6-1 and J usage is TRBJ2-7, with D possibly matching TRBD2 (6 bases). Trimming cost V 6 bases and J 5 bases, with 14 bases left between them. CDR3 length: 13 amino acids. CDR1 is MNHNS and CDR2 is SASEGT in the germline V gene. CDR3 nucleotide sequence: TGTGCCAGCAGGGACATTACTAGCCACGAGCAGTACTTC. Translation gives CASRDITSHEQYF.

This rearrangement joins TRBV20-1 to TRBJ2-5, with D perhaps TRBD1 or TRBD2 (5 bases each). This CDR3 is built from 12 residues. Germline V CDR1 and CDR2: DFQATT, SNEGSKA (reference sequence). V was clipped by 6 bases and J by 1 base, with 9 bases between them. For the CDR3, the DNA is TGCAGTGCGCAGGGAGTCCAAGAGACCCAGTACTTC. This encodes CSAQGVQETQYF.

Worth noting for this clonotype: Since a much larger clone is just one base distant, this may be a read error. This sequence joins TRBV12-3 or TRBV12-4 and TRBJ2-2; 8 positions agree with TRBD2. The CDR3 covers 15 residues. The CDR3 nucleotides are TGTGCCAGCAGTTTGGGCGGGAGGAACACCAGGGAGCTGTTTTTT. Amino acid sequence: CASSLGGRNTRELFF.

CDR3 region: CSARGPSQGPSTDTQYF. The CDR3 region has the DNA TGCAGTGCTAGGGGGCCGAGTCAGGGCCCTAGCACAGATACGCAGTATTTT. The chain employs TRBV20-1 and TRBJ2-3; perhaps TRBD1 as D (5 bases). The CDR3 length is 17 residues. Trimming removed 3 bases at V and 0 bases at J, with 19 bases between. Germline V gene data show CDR1 as DFQATT and CDR2 as SNEGSKA (reference sequence).

This clonotype was recorded at least ten times. The chain is built from TRBV5-6 and TRBJ2-6; either TRBD1 or TRBD2 may supply D (6 bases each). The CDR3 runs to 18 residues. In germline, CDR1 is SGHDT, CDR2 YYEEEE. Trimming left V 3 bases short and J 0 bases short, with 16 bases between. The CDR3 region is CASSYAGQIISGANVLTF. The CDR3 DNA is TGTGCCAGCAGCTATGCGGGACAAATAATCTCTGGGGCCAACGTCCTGACTTTC.

This chain joins TRBV28 and TRBJ2-3, with D perhaps matching TRBD2 (5 bases). The germline V gene has CDR1 MDHEN and CDR2 SYDVKM. V was pared by 8 bases and J by 3 bases, with 30 bases between. The CDR3 length is 19 residues. The CDR3 here is CASPPAPGVSLARTDTQYF. DNA for the CDR3: TGTGCCAGCCCCCCCGCCCCCGGGGTATCACTTGCACGGACAGATACGCAGTATTTT. The full variable domain, completed using reference TRBV28 and TRBJ2-3, is DVKVTQSSRYLVKRTGEKVFLECVQDMDHENMFWYRQDPGLGLRLIYFSYDVKMKEKGDIPEGYSVSREKKERFSLILESASTNQTSMYLCASPPAPGVSLARTDTQYFGPGTRLTVL.

This clonotype was found many times. V is TRBV3-1 and J is TRBJ2-3; D uncertain. CDR1 is LGHDT and CDR2 is YNNKEL in the germline V gene (reference sequence). The CDR3 totals 16 residues. Trimming pared 1 base from V and 0 bases from J, leaving 11 bases between. In DNA form, the CDR3 reads TGTGCCAGCAGCCAAGGGGCTAGTCTGAGCACAGATACGCAGTATTTT. Amino acids: CASSQGASLSTDTQYF.

In this sample, this clonotype turned up many times. The chain employs TRBV6-5 and TRBJ2-7; TRBD2 might be the D (5 bases). V was clipped by 6 bases and J by 4 bases, with 10 bases between them. Germline CDR1 is MNHEY and CDR2 is SVGAGI. CDR3 length equals 12 residues. CDR3 nucleotides: TGTGCCAGCAGCAGAAGAGGGTACGAGCAGTACTTC. Its protein product is CASSRRGYEQYF.

This clonotype occurred a few times. The chain recombines TRBV6-2 or TRBV6-3 with TRBJ2-7, with 7 bases lining up with TRBD2. V shed 2 bases and J 3 bases; nucleotides not matched to a gene: 10. The CDR3 is 16 amino acids. Germline V gives CDR1 MNHEY, CDR2 SVGEGT. The CDR3 is CASSYTRLATLYEQYF. As DNA, the CDR3 is TGTGCCAGCAGTTACACACGACTAGCTACCCTCTACGAGCAGTACTTC.

J is TRBJ1-2 and V is TRBV14, with unresolved D. Germline assignment: CDR1 SGHDN and CDR2 FVKESK. Trimming took 4 bases from V and 0 from J, leaving 6 bases between them. The CDR3 runs 13 residues. CDR3 sequence reads: CASSRTTNYGYTF. The CDR3 region has the DNA TGTGCCAGCAGCCGCACGACTAACTATGGCTACACCTTC.